This T cell receptor beta chain was identified during a study of blood T cell repertoires in COVID-19. Across the whole study: Donors in the United States, Italy and Spain gave samples during acute or convalescent COVID-19. Sources were T cells, B-cell-depleted T cells, or PBMCs; the material itself was cDNA or gDNA.

The CDR3 sequence is 17 residues long. In germline, CDR1 is SGHVS, CDR2 FQNEAQ. V gave up 5 bases and J gave up 0 bases, with 17 bases separating them. This clone was picked up a small number of times. Authors' methods: Researchers report that nucleated cell counts were estimated from reference gene primer amplification. This table comes from immunoSEQ multiplex PCR, and its TCRdb copy is limited to in-frame clones, with some not included. D and trimming come from the DNA, and the V and J calls and clone size come from that table. The sample has 25,000 to 30,000 clones; roughly 90% are singletons. Sequencing input: peripheral blood. The receptor was isolated from a human donor in a cohort sampled during active COVID-19. This chain links TRBV7-8 with TRBJ1-5; D may be TRBD1 (6 bases). The CDR3 DNA is TGTGCCAGCAGCCTTCGGACAGTTCTCGATAGCAATCAGCCCCAGCATTTT. Amino acid sequence: CASSLRTVLDSNQPQHF.